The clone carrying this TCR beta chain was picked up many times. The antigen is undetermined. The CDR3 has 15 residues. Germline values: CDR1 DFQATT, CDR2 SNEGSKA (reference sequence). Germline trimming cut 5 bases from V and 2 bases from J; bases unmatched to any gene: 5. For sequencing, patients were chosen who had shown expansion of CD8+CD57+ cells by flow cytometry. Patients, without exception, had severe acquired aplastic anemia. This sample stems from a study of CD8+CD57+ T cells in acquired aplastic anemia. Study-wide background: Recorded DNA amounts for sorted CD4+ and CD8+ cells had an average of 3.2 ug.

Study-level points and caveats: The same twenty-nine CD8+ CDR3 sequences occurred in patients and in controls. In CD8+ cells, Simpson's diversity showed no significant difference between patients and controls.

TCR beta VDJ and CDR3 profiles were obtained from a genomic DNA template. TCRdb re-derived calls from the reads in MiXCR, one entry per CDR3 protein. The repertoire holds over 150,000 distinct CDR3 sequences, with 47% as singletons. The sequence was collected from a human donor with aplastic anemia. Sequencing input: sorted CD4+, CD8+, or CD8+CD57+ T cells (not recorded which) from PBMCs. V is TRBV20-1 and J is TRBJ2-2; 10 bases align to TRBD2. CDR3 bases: TGCAGTGCTTCCGGGACTAGCGCTAACACCGGGGAGCTGTTTTTT. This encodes CSASGTSANTGELFF.